These T cell receptor beta chains were read from a single sample in a study of cytomegalovirus exposure and HLA in healthy donors. The protocol was immunoSEQ multiplex PCR, while the TCRdb copy is restricted to in-frame clones and leaves out a portion. The data show some 140,000 clones, around 70% seen once. The specimen sequenced was PBMCs. Receptors originate from a young man in good health and CMV-seronegative. Each CDR3 is given with its conserved first and last residue. Each record gives: clone size, V gene, D gene, J gene, CDR3 DNA, CDR3 protein. D genes are given only for firm matches. Size is omitted from some rows. Given values are once, few, many or a class for expanded clones.

clone size: -
V gene: TRBV6-1
D gene: -
J gene: TRBJ2-2
CDR3 DNA: TGTGCCAGCAGAGCCTTGGAGGTTGGGGAGCTGTTTTTT
CDR3 protein: CASRALEVGELFF

clone size: few
V gene: TRBV15
D gene: TRBD1
J gene: TRBJ2-1
CDR3 DNA: TGTGCCACCAGCACTCGGGACAGCAGCTCCTACAATGAGCAGTTCTTC
CDR3 protein: CATSTRDSSSYNEQFF

clone size: -
V gene: TRBV13
D gene: -
J gene: TRBJ2-2
CDR3 DNA: TGTGCCAGCAGCCGTGGAAGAGGGAACACCGGGGAGCTGTTTTTT
CDR3 protein: CASSRGRGNTGELFF

clone size: -
V gene: TRBV4-2
D gene: TRBD2
J gene: TRBJ2-3
CDR3 DNA: TGTGCCAGCAGCCAAGAAGGGACTAGCGGGGGGGCGGGATTAACAGATACGCAGTATTTT
CDR3 protein: CASSQEGTSGGAGLTDTQYF

clone size: -
V gene: TRBV2
D gene: TRBD1
J gene: TRBJ1-2
CDR3 DNA: TGTGCCAGCGCTAAGGGACAGGGGGCTTCCGGCTACACCTTC
CDR3 protein: CASAKGQGASGYTF

clone size: -
V gene: TRBV27
D gene: TRBD2
J gene: TRBJ2-1
CDR3 DNA: TGTGCCAGCAGTTTGGAAGGGCGGGGGGGGGTCGGGGGAGACTACAATGAGCAGTTCTTC
CDR3 protein: CASSLEGRGGVGGDYNEQFF

clone size: -
V gene: TRBV5-6
D gene: -
J gene: TRBJ1-3
CDR3 DNA: TGTGCCAGCAGCGTGACAGTGCTCTCTGGAAACACCATATATTTT
CDR3 protein: CASSVTVLSGNTIYF

clone size: -
V gene: TRBV5-1
D gene: -
J gene: TRBJ2-5
CDR3 DNA: TGCGCCAGCAGCTTAAACAGGTTATTGAAAGAGACCCAGTACTTC
CDR3 protein: CASSLNRLLKETQYF

clone size: -
V gene: TRBV6-1
D gene: -
J gene: TRBJ1-3
CDR3 DNA: TGTGCCAGCAGTCCACTAGCAGGCGCTGGAAACACCATATATTTT
CDR3 protein: CASSPLAGAGNTIYF

clone size: -
V gene: TRBV19
D gene: -
J gene: TRBJ2-3
CDR3 DNA: TGTGCCAGTAGTTCCGGGTTTAGCACAGATACGCAGTATTTT
CDR3 protein: CASSSGFSTDTQYF

clone size: few
V gene: TRBV6-1
D gene: -
J gene: TRBJ1-6
CDR3 DNA: TGTGCCAGTGGCCTTTGGGCGAAAGGTAATTCACCCCTCCACTTT
CDR3 protein: CASGLWAKGNSPLHF

clone size: -
V gene: TRBV9
D gene: -
J gene: TRBJ1-2
CDR3 DNA: TGTGCCAGCAGCGTAGAAGGGGAAATAGGGGGCTACACCTTC
CDR3 protein: CASSVEGEIGGYTF

clone size: -
V gene: TRBV28
D gene: TRBD1
J gene: TRBJ1-5
CDR3 DNA: TGTGCCAGCGAAACTCCGGGACAGGGGGCGGTTCAGCCCCAGCATTTT
CDR3 protein: CASETPGQGAVQPQHF

clone size: few
V gene: TRBV15
D gene: TRBD1
J gene: TRBJ2-7
CDR3 DNA: TGTGCCACCAGCCCTATGGGGACAGGGGCTTCCTACGAGCAGTACTTC
CDR3 protein: CATSPMGTGASYEQYF

clone size: few
V gene: TRBV5-1
D gene: TRBD2
J gene: TRBJ2-1
CDR3 DNA: TGCGCCAGCAGCTTGGGTGGCGGGGGGGCCTCTGAGCAGTTCTTC
CDR3 protein: CASSLGGGGASEQFF

clone size: -
V gene: TRBV2
D gene: TRBD1
J gene: TRBJ1-2
CDR3 DNA: TGTGCCAGCAGCCCGGGACAGGGGGCGGGGGGCTACACCTTC
CDR3 protein: CASSPGQGAGGYTF

clone size: -
V gene: TRBV28
D gene: -
J gene: TRBJ1-2
CDR3 DNA: TGTGCCAGCAGTTTAGGTCTAGATGGCTACACCTTC
CDR3 protein: CASSLGLDGYTF

clone size: -
V gene: TRBV5-1
D gene: TRBD2
J gene: TRBJ2-5
CDR3 DNA: TGCGCCAGCAGTACTCAGGGAGGGAGGGAGACCCAGTACTTC
CDR3 protein: CASSTQGGRETQYF

clone size: -
V gene: TRBV5-1
D gene: -
J gene: TRBJ1-4
CDR3 DNA: TGCGCCAGCAGCGAACAGGGCGGTGAAAAACTGTTTTTT
CDR3 protein: CASSEQGGEKLFF

clone size: -
V gene: TRBV6-5
D gene: -
J gene: TRBJ2-5
CDR3 DNA: TGTGCCAGCAGTTACAGGAGGGGCTACCAAGAGACCCAGTACTTC
CDR3 protein: CASSYRRGYQETQYF

clone size: -
V gene: TRBV30
D gene: -
J gene: TRBJ2-2
CDR3 DNA: TGTGCCTGGCAACATAGGGACTTGTACACCGGGGAGCTGTTTTTT
CDR3 protein: CAWQHRDLYTGELFF

clone size: -
V gene: TRBV10-3
D gene: TRBD1
J gene: TRBJ2-7
CDR3 DNA: TGTGCCATCGGGACAGGGAGGTACGAGCAGTACTTC
CDR3 protein: CAIGTGRYEQYF

clone size: once
V gene: TRBV7-2
D gene: TRBD2
J gene: TRBJ2-5
CDR3 DNA: TGTGCCAGCAGCTTAGTAGCGGCGGGGGTTCAAGAGACCCAGTACTTC
CDR3 protein: CASSLVAAGVQETQYF

clone size: -
V gene: TRBV11-2
D gene: -
J gene: TRBJ1-2
CDR3 DNA: TGTGCCAGCAGCTTATCCGACAGCCCCTCTAACTATGGCTACACCTTC
CDR3 protein: CASSLSDSPSNYGYTF

clone size: -
V gene: TRBV10-3
D gene: TRBD1
J gene: TRBJ2-2
CDR3 DNA: TGTGCCATCAGTGAGCTTTACCGGGACAGCCCAACCTCCGGGGAGCTGTTTTTT
CDR3 protein: CAISELYRDSPTSGELFF

clone size: -
V gene: TRBV7-2
D gene: TRBD2
J gene: TRBJ2-2
CDR3 DNA: TGTGCCAGCAGCATCCTAGCGGGGAACGGGGAGCTGTTTTTT
CDR3 protein: CASSILAGNGELFF

clone size: -
V gene: TRBV6-5
D gene: TRBD1
J gene: TRBJ1-5
CDR3 DNA: TGTGCCAGCAGTCTACGACAGGGCGGGCAGCCCCAGCATTTT
CDR3 protein: CASSLRQGGQPQHF

clone size: -
V gene: TRBV21-1
D gene: -
J gene: TRBJ2-1
CDR3 DNA: TGTGCCAGCAGCAACCACAGGTACTACAATGAGCAGTTCTTC
CDR3 protein: CASSNHRYYNEQFF

clone size: -
V gene: TRBV30
D gene: -
J gene: TRBJ1-2
CDR3 DNA: TGTGCCTGGAGCCCTAAACAGGGTAGAGGGTATGGCTACACCTTC
CDR3 protein: CAWSPKQGRGYGYTF

clone size: -
V gene: TRBV29-1
D gene: -
J gene: TRBJ1-1
CDR3 DNA: TGCAGCGTTGACAGGGGTAGTTCCACTGAAGCTTTCTTT
CDR3 protein: CSVDRGSSTEAFF

clone size: few
V gene: TRBV7-9
D gene: -
J gene: TRBJ2-1
CDR3 DNA: TGTTCCAGCAGCCTTAGTGGTAATGAGCAGTTCTTC
CDR3 protein: CSSSLSGNEQFF

clone size: -
V gene: TRBV6-4
D gene: TRBD1
J gene: TRBJ2-1
CDR3 DNA: TGTGCCAGCAGTGACGGGACAGGGGGCAATGAGCAGTTCTTC
CDR3 protein: CASSDGTGGNEQFF

clone size: -
V gene: TRBV19
D gene: TRBD1
J gene: TRBJ1-5
CDR3 DNA: TGTGCCAGTAGTAAATCGCCCCCCACCGGGACAGGGGTCAATCAGCCCCAGCATTTT
CDR3 protein: CASSKSPPTGTGVNQPQHF

clone size: -
V gene: TRBV28
D gene: TRBD1
J gene: TRBJ1-5
CDR3 DNA: TGTGCCAGCAGTTCGACAGGGCCAAATCAGCCCCAGCATTTT
CDR3 protein: CASSSTGPNQPQHF

clone size: -
V gene: TRBV6-5
D gene: TRBD1
J gene: TRBJ2-7
CDR3 DNA: TGTGCCAGCAGTTACACCACAGGGGGCACCTACGAGCAGTACTTC
CDR3 protein: CASSYTTGGTYEQYF

clone size: -
V gene: TRBV6-7
D gene: TRBD2
J gene: TRBJ2-7
CDR3 DNA: TGTGCCAGCAGTTACGTTGGGCTAGCGGGGGGCAGGTCCTACGAGCAGTACTTC
CDR3 protein: CASSYVGLAGGRSYEQYF

clone size: -
V gene: TRBV13
D gene: TRBD1
J gene: TRBJ1-2
CDR3 DNA: TGTGCCAGCAGCCAGGACAGGGTGAGTGGCTACACCTTC
CDR3 protein: CASSQDRVSGYTF

clone size: few
V gene: TRBV14
D gene: -
J gene: TRBJ2-6
CDR3 DNA: TGTGCCAGCAGCCAAGCTCTTTCTGGGGCCAACGTCCTGACTTTC
CDR3 protein: CASSQALSGANVLTF

clone size: -
V gene: TRBV9
D gene: -
J gene: TRBJ1-2
CDR3 DNA: TGTGCCAGCAGCGCCACGGGGGTTACTAACTATGGCTACACCTTC
CDR3 protein: CASSATGVTNYGYTF

clone size: -
V gene: TRBV5-1
D gene: -
J gene: TRBJ1-6
CDR3 DNA: TGCGCCAGCAGCCAGGGACTGGCGAATAATTCACCCCTCCACTTT
CDR3 protein: CASSQGLANNSPLHF